This record covers a single T cell receptor (beta chain). Its specificity is unknown. The data stem from a study of T cell repertoires in cytomegalovirus infection. On the study more broadly: CMV epitopes, recently identified HLA-C-restricted and well-studied HLA-B-restricted, were used. TCR beta signatures that were public indicated CMV infection and matching HLA type.

A single record per CDR3 protein comes from TCRdb applying MiXCR to the reads. The data contain a few hundred thousand distinct CDR3 sequences, 25% to 35% of them singletons. Study outcomes and limitations: There were HLA-C-restricted CMV-specific TCR beta clonotypes dominating the ex vivo response. CMV carriers with the relevant HLA were identified by cumulative public TCR beta family frequency.

Trimming took off 5 bases at V and 0 bases at J, with 11 bases between the two ends. The CDR3 loop spans 15 amino acids. This chain links TRBV12-3 or TRBV12-4 with TRBJ1-5; TRBD1 might be the D (6 bases). The source of this sequence is a human donor in good health (CMV status not recorded). Some clones in this sample may be carry-over from other donors' samples. The material was cultured PBMCs, obtained from culture after CMV antigen stimulation. The CDR3 nucleotides are TGTGCCAGCAGTGTGGACAGCGGTAGCAATCAGCCCCAGCATTTT. Its translation is CASSVDSGSNQPQHF.